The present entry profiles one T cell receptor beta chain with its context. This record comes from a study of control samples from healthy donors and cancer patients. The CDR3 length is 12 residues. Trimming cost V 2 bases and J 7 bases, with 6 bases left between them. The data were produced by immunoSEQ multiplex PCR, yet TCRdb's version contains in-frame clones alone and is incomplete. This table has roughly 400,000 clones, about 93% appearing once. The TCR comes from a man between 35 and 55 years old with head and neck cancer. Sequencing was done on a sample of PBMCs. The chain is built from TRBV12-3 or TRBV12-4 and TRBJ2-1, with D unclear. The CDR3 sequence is CASSLSRNEQFF. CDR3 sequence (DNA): TGTGCCAGCAGTTTATCAAGGAATGAGCAGTTCTTC.